The clone carrying this T cell receptor (beta chain) was seen ten or more times. Its antigen is currently unknown. These data come from a study of breast tumors, draining lymph nodes, adjacent tissues. The study's findings and limits: Luminal-like breast cancer showed significantly higher tumor–nontumor repertoire similarity than basal-like. The data were judged consistent with most tumor T cells coming from lymph node and expanding in tumor. Data only fit, rather than demonstrated, lymph node origin of most tumor T cells.

MiXCR, run by TCRdb on the multiplex PCR reads, gives a single entry per CDR3 protein. The sample includes 150,000 to 200,000 distinct CDR3 sequences, roughly a third of them seen just once. The CDR3 contains 14 residues. CDR1 is SGHVS and CDR2 is FQNEAQ in the germline V gene. The V and J ends lost 2 bases and 6 bases respectively, with 12 bases between them. Samples came from axillary lymph nodes draining the breast cancer. The sample taken for sequencing was axillary lymph node tissue. This clonotype originated in a female donor with breast cancer. Some clones in this sample may be carry-over from other donors' samples. The gene calls are TRBV7-8 and TRBJ2-3; D possibly uses TRBD1 or TRBD2 (5 bases each). The CDR3 DNA follows: TGTGCCAGCAGCTTACTAGCACAGGCGGATACGCAGTATTTT. This encodes CASSLLAQADTQYF.